The 8 T cell receptor beta chains given below trace back to one sample, sequenced in a study of PD-L1 blockade in urothelial cancer. Clones were read by immunoSEQ multiplex PCR, and TCRdb kept only the in-frame ones, dropping some. The sample includes just under 40,000 clones, approximately 90% of them seen just once. Sequencing was performed on PBMCs, taken around atezolizumab (anti-PD-L1) treatment. These receptors were obtained from a man aged 55 to 69 with urothelial cancer.

The V gene is TRBV10-3, the J gene TRBJ2-1, with 9 bases that match TRBD1. The trim removed 6 bases at V and 6 bases at J, leaving 6 bases unmatched. There are 14 residues in the CDR3. Germline loops: CDR1 ENHRY, CDR2 SYGVKD. The CDR3 here is CAISWDRALNEQFF. In nucleotides, the CDR3 is TGTGCCATCAGCTGGGACAGGGCCCTCAATGAGCAGTTCTTC.

In the case of this clone: Other nucleotide sequences in the sample specify the same CDR3. The chain couples TRBV5-1 to TRBJ1-1; 8 bases map to TRBD1. V gave up 4 bases and J gave up 1 base; unmatched junction bases: 3. Per germline, CDR1 SGHRS and CDR2 YFSETQ. The CDR3 contains 14 residues. Here the CDR3 reads CASSLGTGNTEAFF. The CDR3 DNA is TGCGCCAGCAGCCTGGGGACAGGGAACACTGAAGCTTTCTTT.

This chain connects TRBV7-2 to TRBJ1-3; the D gene is possibly TRBD1 (5 bases). Germline V gives CDR1 SGHTA, CDR2 FQGNSA. The CDR3 extends over 17 amino acids. Trimming cost V 5 bases and J 0 bases, with 17 bases left between them. The CDR3 sequence: CASSPMGLSISGNTIYF. In DNA, the CDR3 is TGTGCCAGCAGCCCCATGGGGCTTTCGATCTCTGGAAACACCATATATTTT.

For this clone: Germline and junction disagree at one end, which may indicate a read error. This CDR3 is also generated by other DNA sequences in the sample. This chain uses TRBV5-4 with TRBJ2-7, with TRBD1 as a possible D gene (5 bases). The germline CDR1 and CDR2 sequences are SGHNT and YYREEE (reference sequence). The CDR3 consists of 13 residues. The DNA for the CDR3 is TGTGCCAGCAGGGATGACAGTACCTACGAGCAATACTTC. Translating gives CASRDDSTYEQYF.

The chain links TRBV5-1 to TRBJ2-5, with a weak D call TRBD1 (7 bases). The length of the CDR3 is 15 residues. Looked up from germline, CDR1 is SGHRS and CDR2 is YFSETQ. V was cut by 6 bases and J by 4 bases, with 19 bases left in between. CDR3 nucleotide sequence: TGCGCCAGCATGCCTGGGGGGAGACAGGGAGAGACCCAGTACTTC. Translated, it gives CASMPGGRQGETQYF.

This sequence joins TRBV9 and TRBJ1-1, with D hard to call. CDR1 and CDR2 (germline): SGDLS, YYNGEE. The CDR3 consists of 13 residues. Between the trimmed V and J ends, which lost 7 bases and 1 base, there was a span of 11 bases. The DNA of the CDR3 is TGTGCCAGCCGGGGTCCCCGGAACACTGAAGCTTTCTTT. It is translated as CASRGPRNTEAFF.

V is TRBV19 and J is TRBJ1-6; TRBD1 aligns across 8 bases. The CDR3 contains 14 residues. The J segment lost 6 bases and the V segment lost 4 bases, leaving 2 bases of the junction unmatched. Germline V CDR1 and CDR2: LNHDA, SQIVND (reference sequence). The CDR3, as DNA: TGTGCCAGTAGTACTGACAGGGGTAATTCACCCCTCCACTTT. It translates to CASSTDRGNSPLHF.

The chain recombines TRBV10-1 with TRBJ2-1, with 7 bases that match TRBD2. This CDR3 comprises 15 residues. Germline V gene sequence: CDR1 WNHNN, CDR2 SYGVQD (reference sequence). J gave up 4 bases and V 6 bases, and 9 bases lay outside the gene matches. The CDR3 region is CASSPGPSGYNEQFF. In DNA form, the CDR3 reads TGCGCCAGCAGCCCTGGGCCTAGCGGTTACAATGAGCAGTTCTTC.